Listed here is a single TCR beta chain. There is no known antigen for this receptor. Base qualities are missing; no much larger clone stands one base away. Library creation used UMI-ligation and nested PCR. The beta constant-region primer consisted of an equimolar mixture of two oligonucleotides that together covered TRBC1 and TRBC2. A single-stranded oligonucleotide containing the SP2 primer and a 12-nucleotide UMI was joined to the 3' end of the cDNA by T4 RNA ligase 1. Four rounds of PCR, combining the SP2 primer with nested alpha and beta constant-region primers, were used to amplify the ligated cDNA. The ligation reaction was kept at 16 degrees C for roughly 20-24 hours. PCR2 was typically run as a SYBR Green qPCR and stopped at a predetermined threshold to prevent over-amplification. Apart from the first purification, every purification step used Agencourt AMPure XP magnetic beads. Library amounts were measured by Qubit and library quality was assessed on a TapeStation, where the main peak was expected at around 650 bp. Pooled libraries were sequenced on an Illumina MiSeq with v2 2x251 paired-end kits, typically giving about 0.85-2.3 million reads per sample. Each sample library was pooled at 4 to 5 nM, and about 4.5-7% PhiX was included to improve cluster recognition. The original methods were these. Decombinator assigned V and J genes to Demultiplexor-processed FASTQ reads by tag matching, allowing a single base-pair mismatch. Collapsinator relied on UMIs to fix sequencing errors as well as frequency errors caused by PCR heterogeneity. TCRs were translated and CDR3s were extracted from the conserved cysteine to the FGXG phenylalanine by CDR3Translator, with non-productive sequences being flagged. Gini, Shannon entropy and inverse Simpson indices were calculated on repertoires subsampled to equal numbers of UMI-defined TCRs. Clonotype abundance distributions were fitted to a power law by maximum likelihood within the linear range. Similar UMI counts, unique TCR numbers and clonal distributions were obtained with the pipeline and with MIGEC on one naive CD8 sample. One analysis removed from the naive repertoire any naive TCRs that were also present in any memory subset from the same donor. A set of roughly 7,000 CMV-associated CDR3 sequences, compiled from VDJdb and a published dataset, was used to search the repertoires. Using fastp at Q25 and MiXCR, TCRdb reprocessed the public reads and kept productive beta chains. Identical CDR3 protein sequences are pooled into one entry, listed with their most common genes and DNA. The V and J calls and clone size come from TCRdb's table, not from the authors' own analysis. The sample has around 160,000 distinct CDR3 sequences on record, over 15% of them singletons. Together, the top ten hold more than 0.13% of the sample.

The record originates from a study of naive and memory T cell subsets (TCRdb year 2017). Some background on the complete study: Sorted naive and memory T cell subsets from peripheral blood were analyzed in the study using a UMI-based, open-source pipeline for TCR alpha and beta sequencing. The functional CMV T cell responses agreed completely with IgG serology results. RNA was DNase-treated and reverse transcribed with TCR constant-region primers, mostly using SuperScript III.

Separate amplification of TCR alpha and beta chain libraries was performed from the second PCR step onward. To determine each donor's CMV status, fresh PBMCs were stimulated overnight with CMV viral lysate, and IFNgamma production from CD4+ T cells was then assessed. Using Miltenyi beads, CD4 T cells were first positively selected, and CD8 T cells were then positively selected from the CD4-negative fraction. Cells were stained for CD3, CD4, CD8, CD45RA, CD27 and a live/dead dye and were sorted on a BD Aria II into four subsets based on CD45RA and CD27. Blood was obtained from three healthy volunteers, and the blood from each volunteer was fractionated into CD4 and CD8 T cells and subsequently into four differentiation subsets. Around 130 ml of peripheral blood was taken from each donor, and PBMC were separated by density-gradient centrifugation on Ficoll-Paque PLUS. After sorting, cells were lysed in RLT buffer, RNA was extracted using a Qiagen RNeasy kit, and the extracted RNA was stored at -80 degrees C.

Trimming costs V 0 bases and J 8 bases, and their ends lie 16 bases apart. Reading the germline V gene gives CDR1 LGHNA and CDR2 YSLEER. Counted from cysteine to phenylalanine, this CDR3 has 15 amino acids. The entry retains the CDR3 DNA only, 45 bases that are in frame from base 1. General study outcomes and caveats: In both CD4 and CD8 cells, going from naive through CM, EM and EMRA, the Gini index went up while Shannon and inverse Simpson diversity went down. Following error correction, more than 95% of naive TCR sequences occurred only once, which made naive abundance distributions much steeper than those of memory subsets. A few larger clonotypes were present in naive repertoires, particularly the CD8 repertoires, and these clonotypes were possibly memory cells re-expressing CD45RA. Each clonotype was defined as a single alpha or beta chain sequence rather than as a paired alpha/beta receptor. The abundance of TCRs followed a power law with an exponent that differed between naive and memory subsets yet stayed consistent across the three individuals. RNA-based TCR counts may be influenced by expression changes linked to T cell activation and differentiation. The repertoire findings for the naive and memory subsets could not be validated against a ground truth because none was available.

This clonotype originated in a human donor in good health. What was sequenced was naive CD4+ T cells from blood. This specimen's cell subset or site label, interpreted: naive T cells, CD45RA high CD27+. The sequence links TRBV4-3 to TRBJ1-2; 5 matching bases give a weak D call of TRBD1. The nucleotide sequence is given as TGCGCCAGCAGCCAAGAAGGAGGGAGGGGTTCGGGCTACACCTTC. Translated, it reads CASSQEGGRGSGYTF.